The TCR beta chain described here comes from a study of cytomegalovirus exposure and HLA in healthy donors. V was shortened by 1 base and J by 2 bases, with 15 bases between the two germline ends. This CDR3 contains 16 residues. Per germline, CDR1 SGHDN and CDR2 FVKESK. General study findings and limits: The study assumed roughly uniform donor sequencing depth for presence/absence analyses. Reportedly, HLA-A and HLA-B alleles of most subjects were accurately predicted from TCR beta. The productive fraction for most TCR beta V segments was about 87% or about 30% in an earlier analysis.

Researchers ran the PCR with 60 Vbeta and 13 Jbeta primers. The data were produced by immunoSEQ multiplex PCR, yet TCRdb's version contains in-frame clones alone and is incomplete. This table holds around 140,000 clones, over 75% found once. This clone occurred once. Its antigen is unknown. The sequenced sample was PBMCs. This chain connects TRBV14 to TRBJ2-7, with D maybe TRBD1 (5 bases). The TCR sequence derives from a male donor in good health and CMV-seronegative. The CDR3 nucleotides read TGTGCCAGCAGCCAAGTTATGGGGCTAGACGCCTACGAGCAGTACTTC. It codes for CASSQVMGLDAYEQYF. Based on the CDR3 plus reference TRBV14 and TRBJ2-7, the full variable domain is EAGVTQFPSHSVIEKGQTVTLRCDPISGHDNLYWYRRVMGKEIKFLLHFVKESKQDESGMPNNRFLAERTGGTYSTLKVQPAELEDSGVYFCASSQVMGLDAYEQYFGPGTRLTVT.